The 22 T cell receptor beta chains given below trace back to one sample, sequenced in a study of shared clonotypes between healthy human individuals. Data came from immunoSEQ multiplex PCR; TCRdb stores just in-frame clones and leaves some out. The sample carries some 500,000 clones, approximately 95% recorded once. Input material: naive CD4+ T cells sorted from blood. This sample's subset: CD45RA+ positively selected. The receptors originated from a woman in her 30s in good health.

V usage is TRBV6-6 and J usage is TRBJ1-2; 10 bases match TRBD1. After removal of 2 bases from V and 5 bases from J, the junction contained 5 bases not matched to a gene. Per germline, CDR1 MNHNY and CDR2 SVGAGI (reference sequence). This CDR3 contains 15 residues. In DNA, the CDR3 is TGTGCCAGCAGTTACACCGGGACAGGGGCGTATGGCTACACCTTC. Its translation: CASSYTGTGAYGYTF.

The V and J genes are TRBV11-2 and TRBJ2-7; D possibly uses TRBD1 or TRBD2 (6 bases each). CDR1 SGHAT and CDR2 FQNNGV come from the germline V gene. Trimming took 2 bases from V and 0 from J, leaving 20 bases between them. The CDR3 extends over 18 amino acids. CDR3 DNA sequence: TGTGCCAGCAGCTTAAAGGGGGGACGGGAAAAACTCTCCTACGAGCAGTACTTC. It translates to CASSLKGGREKLSYEQYF.

The chain couples TRBV10-3 to TRBJ2-7, with a weak D call TRBD2 (5 bases). CDR3 length equals 13 residues. CDR1 ENHRY and CDR2 SYGVKD come from the germline V gene. Trimming took off 6 bases at V and 3 bases at J, with 12 bases between the two ends. DNA for the CDR3: TGTGCCATCAGCCAACTAGAAAACTACGAGCAGTACTTC. Amino acid sequence: CAISQLENYEQYF.

This clone was observed once. The gene calls are TRBV7-9 and TRBJ1-5; TRBD1 might be the D (6 bases). CDR3 length: 14 amino acids. Per the germline V gene, CDR1 is SEHNR and CDR2 is FQNEAQ (reference sequence). V lost 5 bases, J lost 6 bases, and 14 bases lay in between. CDR3 protein: CASSHGTLAQPQHF. The CDR3 nucleotides are TGTGCCAGCAGCCACGGGACATTAGCTCAGCCCCAGCATTTT.

This chain links TRBV7-6 with TRBJ1-1, with a possible D match to TRBD1 (5 bases). This CDR3 is built from 14 residues. Between the trimmed V and J ends, which lost 3 bases and 6 bases, there was a span of 14 bases. Germline V gene data show CDR1 as SGHVS and CDR2 as FNYEAQ. The CDR3 coding sequence is TGTGCCAGCAGCTTCCAGGGTGCGGGGGCTGAAGCTTTCTTT. Translated: CASSFQGAGAEAFF. The complete variable domain, with remaining parts taken from reference TRBV7-6 and TRBJ1-1, reads GAGVSQSPRYKVTKRGQDVALRCDPISGHVSLYWYRQALGQGPEFLTYFNYEAQQDKSGLPNDRFSAERPEGSISTLTIQRTEQRDSAMYRCASSFQGAGAEAFFGQGTRLTVV.

The V and J genes are TRBV28 and TRBJ1-2; TRBD1 matches 7 bases. V shed 6 bases and J 8 bases; nucleotides not matched to a gene: 9. The CDR3 consists of 13 residues. Germline lookup yields CDR1 MDHEN and CDR2 SYDVKM. The chain's CDR3 is CASSVPQGGGYTF. The CDR3 nucleotides read TGTGCCAGCAGCGTACCTCAGGGGGGAGGCTACACCTTC.

This chain uses TRBV15 with TRBJ1-5, with D perhaps matching TRBD1 (6 bases). CDR3 size: 15 residues. Germline V gene data show CDR1 as LNHNV and CDR2 as YYDKDF (reference sequence). Deletions cut 0 bases from V and 10 bases from J, with 16 bases between. The CDR3 is CATSRDIGTSEPQHF. DNA for the CDR3: TGTGCCACCAGCAGAGATATCGGGACAAGTGAACCCCAGCATTTT.

The chain has TRBV28 and TRBJ2-7; 9 nucleotides align to TRBD2. In germline, CDR1 is MDHEN, CDR2 SYDVKM. J gave up 0 bases and V 6 bases, and 6 bases lay outside the gene matches. The CDR3 sequence is 15 residues long. The CDR3 DNA sequence: TGTGCCAGCAGAACTAGCGGGCCGAGCTCCTACGAGCAGTACTTC. Translating it yields CASRTSGPSSYEQYF.

The V gene is TRBV10-2, the J gene TRBJ1-2; D remains ambiguous. The V end lost 3 bases, the J end lost 3 bases, and 8 bases lay between the germline ends. Germline loops: CDR1 WSHSY, CDR2 SAAADI. This CDR3 contains 13 residues. The CDR3 loop reads CASSESVYYGYTF. CDR3 nucleotide sequence: TGCGCCAGCAGTGAATCCGTTTACTATGGCTACACCTTC.

This clone was counted a single time. V usage is TRBV5-8 and J usage is TRBJ2-1, with a weak D call TRBD2 (6 bases). Per the germline V gene, CDR1 is SGHTS and CDR2 is YDEGEE. CDR3 size: 18 residues. V was shortened by 1 base and J by 0 bases, with 17 bases between the two germline ends. The DNA for the CDR3 is TGTGCCAGCAGCTTGATCCCTTCTAGCGACTCCTCCTACAATGAGCAGTTCTTC. Protein product: CASSLIPSSDSSYNEQFF.

The J gene is TRBJ1-1, the V gene TRBV25-1; TRBD1 is a possible D gene (6 bases). The germline V and J ends were trimmed by 2 bases and 11 bases, with 18 bases remaining between them. Germline values: CDR1 MGHDK, CDR2 SYGVNS. The CDR3 covers 14 residues. This chain's CDR3 is CASSEPGTFRSAFF. The CDR3 coding sequence is TGTGCCAGCAGTGAACCCGGGACATTTAGATCGGCTTTCTTT. Full variable domain (missing parts from reference TRBV25-1 and TRBJ1-1): EADIYQTPRYLVIGTGKKITLECSQTMGHDKMYWYQQDPGMELHLIHYSYGVNSTEKGDLSSESTVSRIRTEHFPLTLESARPSHTSQYLCASSEPGTFRSAFFGQGTRLTVV.

The V gene is TRBV29-1, the J gene TRBJ2-7, with 7 bases fitting TRBD2. Per germline, CDR1 SQVTM and CDR2 ANQGSEA. J lost 4 bases, V lost 4 bases, and 7 bases had no gene match. This CDR3 is 13 amino acids long. The chain's CDR3 is CSVARGRSYEQYF. The DNA for the CDR3 is TGCAGCGTTGCCCGCGGGAGATCGTACGAGCAGTACTTC.

The genes are TRBV2 and TRBJ2-2; perhaps D is TRBD1 or TRBD2 (5 bases each). Looked up from germline, CDR1 is SNHLY and CDR2 is FYNNEI. The CDR3 has 12 residues. Trimming removed 10 bases at V and 11 bases at J, with 17 bases between. CDR3 DNA: TGTGCCACCGGGACGCGACCATTCGAGCTGTTTTTT. Its protein is CATGTRPFELFF.

The V call is TRBV5-1, the J call TRBJ1-2, with TRBD1 matching over 7 bases. Germline loops: CDR1 SGHRS, CDR2 YFSETQ. The CDR3 consists of 13 residues. V lost 4 bases and J lost 8; bases outside the gene matches: 8. The CDR3 reads CASSLTGEDGYTF. DNA of the CDR3: TGCGCCAGCAGCCTAACAGGGGAAGACGGCTACACCTTC.

The V and J genes are TRBV11-2 and TRBJ1-1, with no clear D. Germline lookup yields CDR1 SGHAT and CDR2 FQNNGV. The ends were cut back, 4 bases at V and 0 bases at J, with 21 bases in the middle. The CDR3 loop spans 18 amino acids. CDR3 bases: TGTGCCAGCAGCTCACCCGGGGAGTGGATCCCGTTGAACACTGAAGCTTTCTTT. It yields the protein CASSSPGEWIPLNTEAFF.

The genes are TRBV6-5 and TRBJ1-1, with 7 nucleotides matching TRBD1. There are 13 residues in the CDR3. V dropped 6 bases and J dropped 1; count of bases not matched to a gene: 2. Germline CDR1 MNHEY, CDR2 SVGAGI. CDR3: CASRGQPNTEAFF. CDR3 nucleotide sequence: TGTGCCAGCAGGGGACAGCCGAACACTGAAGCTTTCTTT.

This rearrangement joins TRBV7-9 to TRBJ2-5, with 7 bases aligning to TRBD2. CDR1 is SEHNR, CDR2 FQNEAQ, per germline (reference sequence). The CDR3 is made up of 15 amino acids. V shed 1 base, J shed 4 bases, and the junction held 6 bases outside the gene matches. This CDR3 reads CASSLDILAGETQYF. The CDR3 nucleotides are TGTGCCAGCAGCTTAGATATATTAGCGGGAGAGACCCAGTACTTC.

This chain uses TRBV6-1 with TRBJ1-2; D is unclear. CDR1 is MNHNS, CDR2 SASEGT, per germline. V was pared by 3 bases and J by 8 bases, with 10 bases between. The length of the CDR3 is 12 residues. CDR3 in amino acids: CASSDSIRGYTF. DNA for the CDR3: TGTGCCAGCAGTGACAGCATAAGGGGCTACACCTTC.

The chain combines TRBV7-6 with TRBJ2-1; 9 nucleotides line up with TRBD2. The ends lost 5 bases at V and 1 base at J; junction bases unmatched: 9. The CDR3 length is 17 residues. From germline, CDR1 is SGHVS and CDR2 FNYEAQ. The CDR3 region is CASSEKIAGVSYNEQFF. DNA for the CDR3: TGTGCCAGCAGCGAAAAGATAGCGGGAGTGTCCTACAATGAGCAGTTCTTC.

The V and J genes are TRBV30 and TRBJ2-1; TRBD1 might be the D (5 bases). Germline loops: CDR1 GTSNPN, CDR2 SVGIG (reference sequence). This CDR3 has 14 amino acids. V lost 0 bases and J 3 bases, leaving 9 bases between the germline ends. Here the CDR3 reads CAWSVGAIYNEQFF. The CDR3 region has the DNA TGTGCCTGGAGTGTAGGGGCTATCTACAATGAGCAGTTCTTC.

The chain couples TRBV10-3 to TRBJ2-3; 13 bases agree with TRBD2. V was pared by 5 bases and J by 5 bases, with 4 bases of the junction left unmatched. The CDR3 length is 15 residues. CDR1 and CDR2 from the germline V gene are ENHRY and SYGVKD. The CDR3 reads CAISHRTSGGDTQYF. CDR3 in DNA: TGTGCCATCAGTCACCGGACTAGCGGGGGAGATACGCAGTATTTT.

The CDR3 sequence is CASSQYVTSGDNEQFF. The DNA of the CDR3 is TGCGCCAGCAGTCAATATGTGACTAGCGGTGACAATGAGCAGTTCTTC. V is TRBV23-1 and J is TRBJ2-1; 9 bases agree with TRBD2. TRBV23-1 falls under the ORF class, with uncertain function. This CDR3 region has 16 residues. V was clipped by 1 base and J by 5 bases; unmatched bases: 6.